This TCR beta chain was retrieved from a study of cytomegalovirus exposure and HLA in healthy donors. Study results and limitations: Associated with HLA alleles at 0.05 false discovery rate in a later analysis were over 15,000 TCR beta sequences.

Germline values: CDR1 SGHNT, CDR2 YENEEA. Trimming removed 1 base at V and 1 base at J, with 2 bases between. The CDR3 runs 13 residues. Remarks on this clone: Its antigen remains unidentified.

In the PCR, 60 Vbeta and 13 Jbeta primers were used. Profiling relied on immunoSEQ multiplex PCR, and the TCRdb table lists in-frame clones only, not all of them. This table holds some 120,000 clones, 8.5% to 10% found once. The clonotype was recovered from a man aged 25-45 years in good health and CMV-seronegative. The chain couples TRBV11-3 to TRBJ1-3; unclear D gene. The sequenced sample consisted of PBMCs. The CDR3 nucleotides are TGTGCCAGCAGCTTAGCATCTGGAAACACCATATATTTT. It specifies CASSLASGNTIYF.